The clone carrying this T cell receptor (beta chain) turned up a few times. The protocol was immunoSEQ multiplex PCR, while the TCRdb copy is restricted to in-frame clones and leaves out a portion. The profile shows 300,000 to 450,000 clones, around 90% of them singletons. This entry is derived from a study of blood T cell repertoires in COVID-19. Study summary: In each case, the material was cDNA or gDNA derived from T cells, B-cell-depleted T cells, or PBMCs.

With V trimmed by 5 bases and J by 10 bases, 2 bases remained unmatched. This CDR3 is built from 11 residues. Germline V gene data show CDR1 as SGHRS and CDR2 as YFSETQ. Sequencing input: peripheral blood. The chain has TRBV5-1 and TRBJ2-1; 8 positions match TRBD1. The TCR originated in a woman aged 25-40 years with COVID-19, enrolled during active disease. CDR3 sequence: CASRTGDEQFF. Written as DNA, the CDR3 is TGCGCCAGCAGGACAGGGGACGAGCAGTTCTTC. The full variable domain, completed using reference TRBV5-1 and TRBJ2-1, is KAGVTQTPRYLIKTRGQQVTLSCSPISGHRSVSWYQQTPGQGLQFLFEYFSETQRNKGNFPGRFSGRQFSNSRSEMNVSTLELGDSALYLCASRTGDEQFFGPGTRLTVL.